These T cell receptor beta chains were read from a single sample in a study of control samples from healthy donors and cancer patients. Sequenced by immunoSEQ multiplex PCR; TCRdb stores in-frame clones only, minus some. The sample holds some 70,000 clones, 75% to 85% seen once. Material: blood. Source of these receptors: a man between 60 and 75 years old in good health. CDR3s include the opening cysteine and the closing phenylalanine or tryptophan. The D gene is left open where the match is weak. Size tells how often a clone was seen (once, few, many) or the class of an expanded clone, and some rows leave it out.

v_gene: TRBV7-8
abundance: -
j_gene: TRBJ1-5
d_gene: -
CDR3aa: CASSLEVGSNQPQHF
CDR3nt: TGTGCCAGCAGCTTGGAGGTGGGGAGCAATCAGCCCCAGCATTTT

v_gene: TRBV5-1
abundance: -
j_gene: TRBJ2-5
d_gene: -
CDR3aa: CASSPGGAEETQYF
CDR3nt: TGCGCCAGCAGCCCTGGGGGGGCTGAAGAGACCCAGTACTTC

v_gene: TRBV15
abundance: -
j_gene: TRBJ1-1
d_gene: -
CDR3aa: CATSRDPGVTEAFF
CDR3nt: TGTGCCACCAGCAGAGATCCAGGGGTGACTGAAGCGTTCTTT

v_gene: TRBV7-2
abundance: few
j_gene: TRBJ2-1
d_gene: TRBD2
CDR3aa: CASSPPAGGQFF
CDR3nt: TGTGCCAGCAGCCCCCCAGCGGGAGGGCAGTTCTTC

v_gene: TRBV18
abundance: -
j_gene: TRBJ2-7
d_gene: TRBD2
CDR3aa: CASAPQQASGTNYEQYF
CDR3nt: TGTGCCAGCGCACCACAACAGGCTAGCGGGACCAACTACGAGCAGTACTTC

v_gene: TRBV19
abundance: -
j_gene: TRBJ2-1
d_gene: TRBD2
CDR3aa: CASSPYGASGSNEQFF
CDR3nt: TGTGCCAGTAGTCCCTATGGCGCTAGCGGGAGTAATGAGCAGTTCTTC

v_gene: TRBV7-6
abundance: few
j_gene: TRBJ2-7
d_gene: TRBD2
CDR3aa: CASSLGAGGPGEQYF
CDR3nt: TGTGCCAGCAGCTTAGGAGCGGGAGGACCTGGGGAGCAGTACTTC

v_gene: TRBV28
abundance: -
j_gene: TRBJ2-7
d_gene: -
CDR3aa: CASSKPTGHYYEQYF
CDR3nt: TGTGCCAGCAGCAAACCTACGGGACACTACTACGAGCAGTACTTC

v_gene: TRBV7-9
abundance: -
j_gene: TRBJ1-1
d_gene: -
CDR3aa: CASSLGTSRAFF
CDR3nt: TGTGCCAGCAGCTTAGGGACGTCGCGGGCTTTCTTT

v_gene: TRBV29-1
abundance: -
j_gene: TRBJ1-1
d_gene: -
CDR3aa: CSVEFVSTEAFF
CDR3nt: TGCAGCGTTGAGTTTGTATCTACTGAAGCTTTCTTT

v_gene: TRBV7-2
abundance: -
j_gene: TRBJ2-2
d_gene: -
CDR3aa: CASSLGSRVNTGELFF
CDR3nt: TGTGCCAGCAGCTTAGGTTCCAGGGTTAACACCGGGGAGCTGTTTTTT

v_gene: TRBV6-5
abundance: many
j_gene: TRBJ1-2
d_gene: -
CDR3aa: CASSTGFGGYTF
CDR3nt: TGTGCCAGCAGTACAGGTTTCGGGGGCTACACCTTC

v_gene: TRBV5-5
abundance: -
j_gene: TRBJ2-6
d_gene: -
CDR3aa: CASSPRDGRSGANVLTF
CDR3nt: TGTGCCAGCAGCCCCCGGGACGGACGCTCTGGGGCCAACGTCCTGACTTTC

v_gene: TRBV28
abundance: -
j_gene: TRBJ2-5
d_gene: TRBD2
CDR3aa: CASNPFSFSGSGETQYF
CDR3nt: TGTGCCAGCAACCCCTTCTCCTTTAGCGGGAGTGGGGAGACCCAGTACTTC

v_gene: TRBV14
abundance: -
j_gene: TRBJ2-2
d_gene: -
CDR3aa: CASSQAPGTGELFF
CDR3nt: TGTGCCAGCAGCCAAGCGCCGGGTACCGGGGAGCTGTTTTTT

v_gene: TRBV19
abundance: -
j_gene: TRBJ1-4
d_gene: TRBD1
CDR3aa: CASSPLWTGEEKLFF
CDR3nt: TGTGCCAGTAGTCCCCTTTGGACAGGGGAAGAAAAACTGTTTTTT

v_gene: TRBV5-1
abundance: -
j_gene: TRBJ2-5
d_gene: -
CDR3aa: CASSLSPPTGVGETQYF
CDR3nt: TGCGCCAGCAGCTTGTCTCCTCCGACAGGAGTCGGGGAGACCCAGTACTTC

v_gene: TRBV6-2/TRBV6-3
abundance: -
j_gene: TRBJ1-2
d_gene: -
CDR3aa: CASSHDPVAPHTRAPYGYTF
CDR3nt: TGTGCCAGCAGTCATGACCCGGTGGCACCACACACTCGGGCTCCCTATGGCTACACCTTC

v_gene: TRBV7-2
abundance: -
j_gene: TRBJ1-6
d_gene: -
CDR3aa: CASSLGQENSPLHF
CDR3nt: TGTGCCAGCAGCTTAGGGCAGGAGAATTCACCCCTCCACTTT

v_gene: TRBV14
abundance: -
j_gene: TRBJ2-5
d_gene: -
CDR3aa: CASSQPKGRDQETQYF
CDR3nt: TGTGCCAGCAGCCAACCCAAAGGGCGGGACCAAGAGACCCAGTACTTC

v_gene: TRBV5-1
abundance: -
j_gene: TRBJ2-1
d_gene: -
CDR3aa: CASPNLVRQAPSSYNEQFF
CDR3nt: TGCGCCAGCCCAAACCTAGTCCGACAGGCCCCGAGCTCCTACAATGAGCAGTTCTTC

v_gene: TRBV6-2/TRBV6-3
abundance: once
j_gene: TRBJ1-5
d_gene: -
CDR3aa: CASSWLDSNQPQHF
CDR3nt: TGTGCCAGCAGTTGGTTGGACAGCAATCAGCCCCAGCATTTT

v_gene: TRBV7-9
abundance: -
j_gene: TRBJ2-2
d_gene: -
CDR3aa: CASSLVVDTGELFF
CDR3nt: TGTGCCAGCAGCTTAGTTGTGGACACCGGGGAGCTGTTTTTT

v_gene: TRBV5-3
abundance: -
j_gene: TRBJ1-1
d_gene: -
CDR3aa: CARSLAETRPTEAFF
CDR3nt: TGTGCCAGAAGCTTGGCCGAAACGCGACCCACTGAAGCTTTCTTT

v_gene: TRBV19
abundance: -
j_gene: TRBJ2-5
d_gene: TRBD2
CDR3aa: CASSGTSGGETQYF
CDR3nt: TGTGCCAGTAGCGGGACTAGCGGGGGGGAGACCCAGTACTTC

v_gene: TRBV30
abundance: -
j_gene: TRBJ1-1
d_gene: TRBD1
CDR3aa: CAWRPSGTGSTEAFF
CDR3nt: TGTGCCTGGAGGCCCTCAGGGACAGGATCCACTGAAGCTTTCTTT

v_gene: TRBV9
abundance: -
j_gene: TRBJ2-7
d_gene: -
CDR3aa: CASSSLLGYEQYF
CDR3nt: TGTGCCAGCAGCTCACTTCTAGGGTACGAGCAGTACTTC

v_gene: TRBV3-1/TRBV3-2
abundance: -
j_gene: TRBJ1-3
d_gene: -
CDR3aa: CASRRTQNSGNTIYF
CDR3nt: TGTGCCAGCAGACGGACACAAAACTCTGGAAACACCATATATTTT

v_gene: TRBV28
abundance: -
j_gene: TRBJ1-5
d_gene: -
CDR3aa: CASSFGAGADLSNQPQHF
CDR3nt: TGTGCCAGCAGTTTTGGGGCAGGGGCTGATCTTTCCAATCAGCCCCAGCATTTT

v_gene: TRBV30
abundance: -
j_gene: TRBJ2-5
d_gene: -
CDR3aa: CAWMVAGKQETQYF
CDR3nt: TGTGCCTGGATGGTGGCGGGGAAACAAGAGACCCAGTACTTC

v_gene: TRBV6-6
abundance: -
j_gene: TRBJ2-1
d_gene: -
CDR3aa: CASSFDLNEQFF
CDR3nt: TGTGCCAGCAGCTTTGACCTCAATGAGCAGTTCTTC

v_gene: TRBV28
abundance: large
j_gene: TRBJ2-7
d_gene: -
CDR3aa: CASSLGGAAGTYEQYF
CDR3nt: TGTGCCAGCAGTTTAGGAGGGGCCGCCGGGACCTACGAGCAGTACTTC

v_gene: TRBV7-3
abundance: -
j_gene: TRBJ2-2
d_gene: -
CDR3aa: CASSFSDGTGELFF
CDR3nt: TGTGCCAGCAGCTTTAGCGACGGGACCGGGGAGCTGTTTTTT

v_gene: TRBV7-2
abundance: -
j_gene: TRBJ2-3
d_gene: -
CDR3aa: CASSLGSTDTQYF
CDR3nt: TGTGCCAGCAGCTTAGGGTCCACAGATACGCAGTATTTT

v_gene: TRBV6-6
abundance: -
j_gene: TRBJ2-2
d_gene: TRBD1
CDR3aa: CASSYSDPTGTGKLFF
CDR3nt: TGTGCCAGCAGTTACTCCGATCCGACCGGGACAGGGAAGCTGTTTTTT

v_gene: TRBV7-2
abundance: -
j_gene: TRBJ2-3
d_gene: -
CDR3aa: CASSLWTMTDTQYF
CDR3nt: TGTGCCAGCAGCTTATGGACTATGACAGATACGCAGTATTTT

v_gene: TRBV7-9
abundance: -
j_gene: TRBJ2-1
d_gene: TRBD2
CDR3aa: CASSSQEFSGGIHNEQFF
CDR3nt: TGTGCCAGCAGCTCCCAAGAATTTAGCGGGGGAATACACAATGAGCAGTTCTTC

v_gene: TRBV19
abundance: -
j_gene: TRBJ1-1
d_gene: -
CDR3aa: CARSGEKCEAFF
CDR3nt: TGTGCCAGGTCAGGGGAAAAATGTGAAGCTTTCTTT

v_gene: TRBV3-1/TRBV3-2
abundance: few
j_gene: TRBJ2-4
d_gene: -
CDR3aa: CASSQANIQYF
CDR3nt: TGTGCCAGCAGCCAAGCAAACATTCAGTACTTC

v_gene: TRBV5-4
abundance: -
j_gene: TRBJ1-2
d_gene: -
CDR3aa: CASSSYLVGYGYTF
CDR3nt: TGTGCCAGCAGCTCTTATCTTGTCGGCTATGGCTACACCTTC

v_gene: TRBV7-8
abundance: -
j_gene: TRBJ2-5
d_gene: TRBD1
CDR3aa: CASSLGPSTGKETQYF
CDR3nt: TGTGCCAGCAGCTTAGGGCCCTCGACAGGGAAAGAGACCCAGTACTTC